Listed below are T cell receptor beta chains from one sample, sequenced in a study of vaccination and CD4 T cells after COVID-19. Their antigen targets remain unknown. One entry per CDR3 protein results from TCRdb running MiXCR on the PCR reads. In the table there are 15,000 to 20,000 distinct CDR3 sequences, approximately 63% of which are singletons. The specimen sequenced was CD4+ T cells from blood, cultured in vitro. These receptors were taken from a human donor who had recovered from COVID-19. CDR3s include the opening cysteine and the closing phenylalanine or tryptophan. The order of the fields is CDR3 protein, CDR3 DNA, D gene, clone size, J gene, V gene. The D gene is left open where the match is weak. Where a row states a size, it is once, few, many or the class of an expanded clone; other rows omit it.

cdr3_aa: CATMAGDYGYTF
cdr3_nt: TGTGCCACGATGGCCGGAGACTATGGCTACACCTTC
d_call: .
clone_size: few
j_call: TRBJ1-2
v_call: TRBV7-9

cdr3_aa: CATSRDLSSTYEQYF
cdr3_nt: TGTGCCACCAGCAGAGATCTCAGTTCCACCTACGAGCAGTACTTC
d_call: .
clone_size: few
j_call: TRBJ2-7
v_call: TRBV15

cdr3_aa: CASSLPTGQGNQPQHF
cdr3_nt: TGTGCCAGCAGTTTACCCACAGGGCAGGGCAATCAGCCCCAGCATTTT
d_call: .
clone_size: .
j_call: TRBJ1-5
v_call: TRBV28

cdr3_aa: CSASLAGGDNTQYF
cdr3_nt: TGCAGTGCTAGCTTGGCGGGAGGCGACAATACGCAGTATTTT
d_call: TRBD2
clone_size: .
j_call: TRBJ2-3
v_call: TRBV20-1

cdr3_aa: CASGREGGPGNTIYF
cdr3_nt: TGTGCTAGTGGTAGAGAGGGGGGCCCTGGAAACACCATATATTTT
d_call: .
clone_size: once
j_call: TRBJ1-3
v_call: TRBV12-5

cdr3_aa: CATLSLAGTDTQYF
cdr3_nt: TGTGCCACCCTTTCACTAGCGGGGACAGATACGCAGTATTTT
d_call: TRBD2
clone_size: few
j_call: TRBJ2-3
v_call: TRBV10-3

cdr3_aa: CASSLGWAVQETQYF
cdr3_nt: TGTGCCAGCAGCTTAGGATGGGCCGTCCAAGAGACCCAGTACTTC
d_call: .
clone_size: .
j_call: TRBJ2-5
v_call: TRBV7-2

cdr3_aa: CASSYGGTVTEAFF
cdr3_nt: TGTGCCAGCAGTTACGGAGGCACGGTCACTGAAGCTTTCTTT
d_call: .
clone_size: .
j_call: TRBJ1-1
v_call: TRBV6-2/TRBV6-3

cdr3_aa: CASIGGGANTGELFF
cdr3_nt: TGTGCCAGCATAGGTGGGGGGGCGAACACCGGGGAGCTGTTTTTT
d_call: TRBD2
clone_size: few
j_call: TRBJ2-2
v_call: TRBV6-1

cdr3_aa: CATIHRDRGTGELFF
cdr3_nt: TGTGCCACCATACACCGGGACAGGGGGACCGGGGAGCTGTTTTTT
d_call: TRBD1
clone_size: once
j_call: TRBJ2-2
v_call: TRBV24-1

cdr3_aa: CASTQGRVTEAFF
cdr3_nt: TGTGCCAGCACCCAGGGTCGTGTGACTGAAGCTTTCTTT
d_call: .
clone_size: .
j_call: TRBJ1-1
v_call: TRBV6-1

cdr3_aa: CASSYAIGTSGNTIYF
cdr3_nt: TGTGCCAGCAGTTACGCGATAGGGACCTCTGGAAACACCATATATTTT
d_call: .
clone_size: .
j_call: TRBJ1-3
v_call: TRBV6-5

cdr3_aa: CASSSRGTSGSDGAYEQYF
cdr3_nt: TGTGCCAGCAGCTCGAGGGGGACTAGCGGGAGCGATGGGGCCTACGAGCAGTACTTC
d_call: TRBD2
clone_size: .
j_call: TRBJ2-7
v_call: TRBV11-2

cdr3_aa: CASSNSGGLGETQYF
cdr3_nt: TGTGCCAGCAGTAACAGTGGGGGTTTAGGAGAGACCCAGTACTTC
d_call: .
clone_size: .
j_call: TRBJ2-5
v_call: TRBV12-3/TRBV12-4

cdr3_aa: CASSTANYGYTF
cdr3_nt: TGTGCCAGCAGCACAGCAAACTATGGCTACACCTTC
d_call: .
clone_size: few
j_call: TRBJ1-2
v_call: TRBV28

cdr3_aa: CASSLDREATGELFF
cdr3_nt: TGCGCCAGCAGCTTGGACAGGGAGGCAACCGGGGAGCTGTTTTTT
d_call: .
clone_size: .
j_call: TRBJ2-2
v_call: TRBV5-1

cdr3_aa: CASSSSGYQPQHF
cdr3_nt: TGTGCCAGCAGTTCGTCAGGTTATCAGCCCCAGCATTTT
d_call: .
clone_size: few
j_call: TRBJ1-5
v_call: TRBV6-5

cdr3_aa: CSASRGAGENQPQHF
cdr3_nt: TGCAGTGCTAGTCGGGGGGCAGGGGAAAATCAGCCCCAGCATTTT
d_call: .
clone_size: .
j_call: TRBJ1-5
v_call: TRBV20-1

cdr3_aa: CASSQDEGRGRKYF
cdr3_nt: TGTGCCAGCAGCCAAGATGAGGGCAGGGGCCGGAAGTACTTC
d_call: .
clone_size: few
j_call: TRBJ2-4
v_call: TRBV3-1

cdr3_aa: CASSLRTGLHSPLHF
cdr3_nt: TGTGCCAGCAGCCTCCGGACAGGGCTTCATTCACCCCTCCACTTT
d_call: TRBD1
clone_size: few
j_call: TRBJ1-6
v_call: TRBV7-9

cdr3_aa: CASSLTVQGADEQYF
cdr3_nt: TGTGCCAGCAGTTTGACGGTCCAGGGGGCCGACGAGCAGTACTTC
d_call: TRBD1
clone_size: .
j_call: TRBJ2-7
v_call: TRBV28

cdr3_aa: CASSYSGQGNYGYTF
cdr3_nt: TGTGCCAGCAGTTACTCAGGACAGGGTAACTATGGCTACACCTTC
d_call: TRBD1
clone_size: medium-sized
j_call: TRBJ1-2
v_call: TRBV6-5

cdr3_aa: CASSHSQRGAEAFF
cdr3_nt: TGTGCCAGCAGTCACAGCCAGCGGGGGGCTGAAGCTTTCTTT
d_call: .
clone_size: .
j_call: TRBJ1-1
v_call: TRBV6-1

cdr3_aa: CSATTTQGGDTQYF
cdr3_nt: TGCAGTGCTACCACCACTCAGGGGGGAGATACGCAGTATTTT
d_call: .
clone_size: few
j_call: TRBJ2-3
v_call: TRBV20-1

cdr3_aa: CASSLLQGNSPLHF
cdr3_nt: TGTGCCAGCAGCTTGTTACAGGGAAATTCACCCCTCCACTTT
d_call: .
clone_size: .
j_call: TRBJ1-6
v_call: TRBV5-5

cdr3_aa: CASSWTEETQYF
cdr3_nt: TGTGCCAGCAGCTGGACTGAAGAGACCCAGTACTTC
d_call: .
clone_size: .
j_call: TRBJ2-5
v_call: TRBV7-9

cdr3_aa: CSARVETGGTEAFF
cdr3_nt: TGCAGTGCTAGAGTTGAAACAGGGGGCACTGAAGCTTTCTTT
d_call: TRBD1
clone_size: .
j_call: TRBJ1-1
v_call: TRBV20-1

cdr3_aa: CSAPPAKVGNIQYF
cdr3_nt: TGCAGTGCCCCCCCGGCCAAGGTTGGAAACATTCAGTACTTC
d_call: .
clone_size: .
j_call: TRBJ2-4
v_call: TRBV20-1

cdr3_aa: CAISPGQGGVGSNQPQHF
cdr3_nt: TGTGCCATCAGTCCGGGACAGGGAGGTGTTGGTAGCAATCAGCCCCAGCATTTT
d_call: TRBD1
clone_size: .
j_call: TRBJ1-5
v_call: TRBV10-3

cdr3_aa: CASSERGRGGEAFF
cdr3_nt: TGTGCCAGCAGTGAACGCGGCCGGGGGGGTGAAGCTTTCTTT
d_call: .
clone_size: .
j_call: TRBJ1-1
v_call: TRBV6-1

cdr3_aa: CASSNPSIYGYTF
cdr3_nt: TGTGCCAGCAGTAACCCCAGCATCTATGGCTACACCTTC
d_call: .
clone_size: few
j_call: TRBJ1-2
v_call: TRBV6-1

cdr3_aa: CASRQGGVETQYF
cdr3_nt: TGTGCCAGCCGACAGGGGGGAGTAGAGACCCAGTACTTC
d_call: TRBD1
clone_size: .
j_call: TRBJ2-5
v_call: TRBV2

cdr3_aa: CATLSRDAYNSPLHF
cdr3_nt: TGTGCCACCCTAAGCAGGGACGCCTATAATTCACCCCTCCACTTT
d_call: .
clone_size: .
j_call: TRBJ1-6
v_call: TRBV12-3/TRBV12-4

cdr3_aa: CASSFVGTQYF
cdr3_nt: TGTGCCAGCAGCTTCGTGGGGACCCAGTACTTC
d_call: .
clone_size: few
j_call: TRBJ2-5
v_call: TRBV7-2

cdr3_aa: CASSRGQELNSNQPQHF
cdr3_nt: TGTGCCAGCAGTCGGGGACAGGAGCTAAATAGCAATCAGCCCCAGCATTTT
d_call: TRBD1
clone_size: .
j_call: TRBJ1-5
v_call: TRBV6-2/TRBV6-3

cdr3_aa: CASSSTSSLDTQYF
cdr3_nt: TGTGCCAGCAGCTCGACTAGTAGTTTGGATACGCAGTATTTT
d_call: .
clone_size: .
j_call: TRBJ2-3
v_call: TRBV5-4

cdr3_aa: CASSPFLSTDTQYF
cdr3_nt: TGTGCCAGCAGTCCATTTCTAAGCACAGATACGCAGTATTTT
d_call: .
clone_size: .
j_call: TRBJ2-3
v_call: TRBV25-1

cdr3_aa: CAWAGHRGTEAFF
cdr3_nt: TGTGCCTGGGCGGGACACCGAGGCACTGAAGCTTTCTTT
d_call: .
clone_size: few
j_call: TRBJ1-1
v_call: TRBV30

cdr3_aa: CSARVGTGGPYNEQFF
cdr3_nt: TGCAGTGCTAGAGTGGGGACAGGGGGCCCCTACAATGAGCAGTTCTTC
d_call: TRBD1
clone_size: .
j_call: TRBJ2-1
v_call: TRBV20-1

cdr3_aa: CSAYQGLAGNTIYF
cdr3_nt: TGCAGTGCTTATCAGGGTTTGGCTGGAAACACCATATATTTT
d_call: .
clone_size: .
j_call: TRBJ1-3
v_call: TRBV20-1

cdr3_aa: CASSTSQGNEKLFF
cdr3_nt: TGTGCCAGTAGTACGTCTCAGGGGAATGAAAAACTGTTTTTT
d_call: .
clone_size: .
j_call: TRBJ1-4
v_call: TRBV19

cdr3_aa: CASSLGRLAGGEAQYF
cdr3_nt: TGTGCCAGCAGTTTAGGCAGACTAGCGGGAGGGGAGGCGCAGTATTTT
d_call: TRBD2
clone_size: once
j_call: TRBJ2-3
v_call: TRBV27

cdr3_aa: CASSRSGNKRNEQFF
cdr3_nt: TGTGCCAGCAGTCGTAGCGGGAACAAAAGAAATGAGCAGTTCTTC
d_call: TRBD2
clone_size: .
j_call: TRBJ2-1
v_call: TRBV7-9

cdr3_aa: CASSFQAGYTF
cdr3_nt: TGTGCCAGCAGTTTTCAGGCTGGCTACACCTTC
d_call: .
clone_size: once
j_call: TRBJ1-2
v_call: TRBV28

cdr3_aa: CSARGSGGGGYGYTF
cdr3_nt: TGCAGTGCTAGAGGGAGTGGGGGAGGGGGCTATGGCTACACCTTC
d_call: .
clone_size: .
j_call: TRBJ1-2
v_call: TRBV20-1

cdr3_aa: CASSLVAGPQETQYF
cdr3_nt: TGCGCCAGCAGCTTGGTAGCGGGGCCACAAGAGACCCAGTACTTC
d_call: TRBD2
clone_size: .
j_call: TRBJ2-5
v_call: TRBV5-1

cdr3_aa: CASRSPTGLDGYTF
cdr3_nt: TGTGCCAGCAGATCCCCGACAGGGCTGGATGGCTACACCTTC
d_call: TRBD1
clone_size: few
j_call: TRBJ1-2
v_call: TRBV6-1

cdr3_aa: CASSRPLAGQETQYF
cdr3_nt: TGTGCCAGCAGCCGTCCTCTTGCGGGTCAGGAGACCCAGTACTTC
d_call: .
clone_size: .
j_call: TRBJ2-5
v_call: TRBV5-4

cdr3_aa: CASITHGGAEAFF
cdr3_nt: TGTGCCAGCATTACCCACGGAGGCGCTGAAGCTTTCTTT
d_call: .
clone_size: .
j_call: TRBJ1-1
v_call: TRBV6-1

cdr3_aa: CSAPAGGRETQYF
cdr3_nt: TGCAGTGCTCCCGCAGGGGGTAGGGAGACCCAGTACTTC
d_call: TRBD1
clone_size: few
j_call: TRBJ2-5
v_call: TRBV20-1